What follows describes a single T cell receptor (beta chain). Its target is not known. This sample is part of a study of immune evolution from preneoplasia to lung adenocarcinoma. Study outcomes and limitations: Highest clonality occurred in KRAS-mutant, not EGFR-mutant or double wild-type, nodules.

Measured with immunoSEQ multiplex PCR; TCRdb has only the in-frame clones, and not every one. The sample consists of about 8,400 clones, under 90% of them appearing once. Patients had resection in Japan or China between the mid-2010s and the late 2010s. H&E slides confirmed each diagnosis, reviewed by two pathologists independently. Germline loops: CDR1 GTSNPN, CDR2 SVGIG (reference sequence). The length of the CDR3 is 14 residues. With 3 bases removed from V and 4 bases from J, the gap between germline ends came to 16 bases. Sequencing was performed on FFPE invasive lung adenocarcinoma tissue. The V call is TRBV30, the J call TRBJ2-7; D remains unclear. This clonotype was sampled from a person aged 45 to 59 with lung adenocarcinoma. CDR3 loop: CAWRRAGLAYEQYF. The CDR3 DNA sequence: TGTGCCTGGAGAAGAGCCGGGCTTGCATACGAGCAGTACTTC.